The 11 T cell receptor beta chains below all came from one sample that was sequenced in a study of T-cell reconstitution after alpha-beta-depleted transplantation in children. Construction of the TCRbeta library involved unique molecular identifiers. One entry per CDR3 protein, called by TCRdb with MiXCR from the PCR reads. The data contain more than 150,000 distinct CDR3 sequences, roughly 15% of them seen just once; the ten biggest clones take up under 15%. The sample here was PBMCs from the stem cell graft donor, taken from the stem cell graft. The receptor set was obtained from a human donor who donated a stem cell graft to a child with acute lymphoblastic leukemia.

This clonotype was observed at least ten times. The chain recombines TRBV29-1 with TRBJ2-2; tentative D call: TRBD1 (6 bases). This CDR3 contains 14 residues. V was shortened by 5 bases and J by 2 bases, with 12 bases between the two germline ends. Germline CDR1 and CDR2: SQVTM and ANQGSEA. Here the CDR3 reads CSVWVGTNTGELFF. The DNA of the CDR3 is TGCAGCGTTTGGGTTGGGACAAACACCGGGGAGCTGTTTTTT.

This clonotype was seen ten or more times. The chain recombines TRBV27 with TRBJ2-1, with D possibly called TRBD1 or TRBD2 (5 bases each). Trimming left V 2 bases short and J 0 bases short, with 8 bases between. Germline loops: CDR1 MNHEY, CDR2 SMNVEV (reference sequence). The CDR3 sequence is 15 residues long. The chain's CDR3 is CASSLGTASYNEQFF. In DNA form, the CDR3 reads TGTGCCAGCAGTTTAGGGACCGCCTCCTACAATGAGCAGTTCTTC.

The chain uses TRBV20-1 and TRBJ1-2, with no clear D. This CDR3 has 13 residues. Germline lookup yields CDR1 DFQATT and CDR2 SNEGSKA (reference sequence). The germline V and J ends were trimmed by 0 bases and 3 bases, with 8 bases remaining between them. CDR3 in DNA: TGCAGTGCTAGAGAAGTAGGAGACTATGGCTACACCTTC. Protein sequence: CSAREVGDYGYTF.

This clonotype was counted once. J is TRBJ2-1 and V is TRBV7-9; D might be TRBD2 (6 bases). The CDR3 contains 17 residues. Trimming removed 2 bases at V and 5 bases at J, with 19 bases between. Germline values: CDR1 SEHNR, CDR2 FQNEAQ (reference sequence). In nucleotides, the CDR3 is TGTGCCAGCAGCTTATCCCCCAGCGTGGGGACTGACAATGAGCAGTTCTTC. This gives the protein CASSLSPSVGTDNEQFF. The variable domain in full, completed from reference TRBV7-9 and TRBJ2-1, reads DTGVSQNPRHKITKRGQNVTFRCDPISEHNRLYWYRQTLGQGPEFLTYFQNEAQLEKSRLLSDRFSAERPKGSFSTLEIQRTEQGDSAMYLCASSLSPSVGTDNEQFFGPGTRLTVL.

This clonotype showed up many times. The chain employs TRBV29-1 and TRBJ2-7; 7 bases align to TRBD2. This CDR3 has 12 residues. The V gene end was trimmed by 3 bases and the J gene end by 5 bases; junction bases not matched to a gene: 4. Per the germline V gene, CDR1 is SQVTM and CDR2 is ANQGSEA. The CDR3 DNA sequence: TGCAGCGTTGAGCGGGGGTCCGACGAGCAGTACTTC. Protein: CSVERGSDEQYF.

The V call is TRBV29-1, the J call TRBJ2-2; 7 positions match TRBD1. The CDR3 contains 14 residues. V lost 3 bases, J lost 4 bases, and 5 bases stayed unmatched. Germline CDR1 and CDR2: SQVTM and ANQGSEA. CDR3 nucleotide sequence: TGCAGCGTTGATAAAACAGGGGTCACCGGGGAGCTGTTTTTT. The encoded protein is CSVDKTGVTGELFF.

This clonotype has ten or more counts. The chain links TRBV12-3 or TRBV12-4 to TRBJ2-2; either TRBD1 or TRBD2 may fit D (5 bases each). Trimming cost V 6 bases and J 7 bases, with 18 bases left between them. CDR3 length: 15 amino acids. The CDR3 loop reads CASRDRDGGIGELFF. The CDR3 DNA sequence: TGTGCCAGCAGAGACCGGGACGGCGGAATCGGGGAGCTGTTTTTT.

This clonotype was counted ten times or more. CDR3 in amino acids: CASTEQGITDTQYF. The CDR3 DNA follows: TGTGCCAGCACCGAACAGGGGATCACAGATACGCAGTATTTT. The chain uses TRBV12-3 or TRBV12-4 and TRBJ2-3; 7 bases align to TRBD1. V lost 7 bases and J lost 2; bases outside the gene matches: 6. The CDR3 extends over 14 amino acids.

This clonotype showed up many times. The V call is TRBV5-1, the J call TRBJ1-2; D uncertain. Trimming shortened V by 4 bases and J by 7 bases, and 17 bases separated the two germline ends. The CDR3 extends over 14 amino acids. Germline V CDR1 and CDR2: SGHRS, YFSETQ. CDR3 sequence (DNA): TGCGCCAGCAGCCCGAGGAGCAGCACCTTTGGCTACACCTTC. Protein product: CASSPRSSTFGYTF.

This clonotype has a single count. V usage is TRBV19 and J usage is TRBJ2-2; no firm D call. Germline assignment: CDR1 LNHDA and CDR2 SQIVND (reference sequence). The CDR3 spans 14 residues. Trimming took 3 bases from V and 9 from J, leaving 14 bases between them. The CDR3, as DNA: TGTGCCAGTAGTATTCCCATTCGTAGCCGGGAGCTGTTTTTT. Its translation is CASSIPIRSRELFF.

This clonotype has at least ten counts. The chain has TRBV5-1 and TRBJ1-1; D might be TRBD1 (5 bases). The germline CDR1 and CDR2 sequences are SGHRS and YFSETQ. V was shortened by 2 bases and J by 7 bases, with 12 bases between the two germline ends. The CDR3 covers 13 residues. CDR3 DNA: TGCGCCAGCAGCTTCACCCGACAGAGTGAAGCTTTCTTT. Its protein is CASSFTRQSEAFF.